This is a list of T cell receptor beta chains from one sample in a study of immune evolution from preneoplasia to lung adenocarcinoma. Produced via immunoSEQ multiplex PCR; TCRdb's table is partial and in-frame only. Of 650 to 850 clones in the sample, under 55% were seen once. The sequenced sample was FFPE normal lung tissue adjacent to the tumor. Receptor source: a person between 50 and 60 years old with lung adenocarcinoma. Both conserved end residues are part of each CDR3. A D gene is named only where the DNA matches it firmly. Clone size, where shown, is once, few, many, or a class for clones that have expanded.

D gene,V gene,clone size,J gene,CDR3 protein,CDR3 DNA
-,TRBV6-5,-,TRBJ1-1,CASSYRRQSEAFF,TGTGCCAGCAGTTACAGACGACAGTCTGAAGCTTTCTTT
TRBD1,TRBV9,-,TRBJ2-5,CASSGIGTDPKETQYF,TGTGCCAGCAGCGGAATCGGGACAGACCCCAAAGAGACCCAGTACTTC
TRBD1,TRBV6-1,-,TRBJ1-4,CASRPRTGGEKLFF,TGTGCCAGCAGGCCAAGGACAGGGGGAGAAAAACTGTTTTTT
-,TRBV7-2,-,TRBJ2-5,CASQGRVSAQETQYF,TGTGCCAGCCAGGGGAGGGTCAGCGCCCAAGAGACCCAGTACTTC
-,TRBV2,-,TRBJ1-5,CASSASGLDNQPQHF,TGTGCCAGCAGTGCCAGCGGGCTAGACAATCAGCCCCAGCATTTT
-,TRBV7-2,-,TRBJ1-5,CASTRDINQPQHF,TGTGCCAGCACCCGGGACATCAATCAGCCCCAGCATTTT
-,TRBV29-1,-,TRBJ2-1,CSAEPRGSYNEQFF,TGCAGCGCCGAACCCAGGGGATCCTACAATGAGCAGTTCTTC
TRBD2,TRBV7-9,large,TRBJ2-3,CASSPGLASTDTQYF,TGTGCCAGCAGCCCGGGACTAGCTAGCACAGATACGCAGTATTTT
-,TRBV7-9,few,TRBJ2-5,CASSQAPRRQETQYF,TGTGCCAGCAGCCAAGCCCCGAGGAGGCAAGAGACCCAGTACTTC
-,TRBV7-8,few,TRBJ2-1,CASSLAQDNEQFF,TGTGCCAGCAGCTTAGCGCAGGACAATGAGCAGTTCTTC
-,TRBV6-6,-,TRBJ1-5,CASWRSMDQPQHF,TGTGCCAGCTGGCGCAGCATGGATCAGCCCCAGCATTTT
TRBD1,TRBV18,-,TRBJ1-2,CASSHRQGPRDGYTF,TGTGCCAGCTCACACCGACAGGGGCCAAGAGATGGCTACACCTTC
-,TRBV7-9,-,TRBJ1-4,CASSRGTIEYEKLFF,TGTGCCAGCAGCAGGGGGACTATTGAGTATGAAAAACTGTTTTTT
TRBD1,TRBV6-6,few,TRBJ2-7,CATHGGTGGIYEQYF,TGTGCCACCCATGGGGGAACAGGGGGCATTTACGAGCAGTACTTC
TRBD1,TRBV7-9,hyperexpanded,TRBJ2-7,CASSRGQGDVNEQYF,TGTGCCAGCAGCCGGGGACAGGGTGATGTGAACGAGCAGTACTTC
-,TRBV6-5,-,TRBJ2-3,CATRRAGQDTDTQYF,TGTGCCACCCGGCGGGCGGGGCAGGACACAGATACGCAGTATTTT
-,TRBV5-4,few,TRBJ1-1,CASSSEAKRGAEAFF,TGTGCCAGCAGCTCGGAAGCCAAAAGGGGGGCTGAAGCTTTCTTT
TRBD2,TRBV4-3,-,TRBJ2-7,CASSQDVSGSDEQYF,TGCGCCAGCAGCCAAGATGTTAGCGGGAGCGACGAGCAGTACTTC
TRBD2,TRBV5-1,few,TRBJ2-7,CASSSTSGGRNEQYF,TGCGCCAGCAGCTCAACTAGCGGGGGGAGGAACGAGCAGTACTTC
TRBD1,TRBV18,-,TRBJ1-6,CASSPSGGWDSPLHF,TGTGCCAGCTCACCGTCAGGGGGCTGGGATTCACCCCTCCACTTT
-,TRBV5-1,once,TRBJ2-3,CASSLAGVGTDTQYF,TGCGCCAGCAGCTTGGCGGGGGTTGGCACAGATACGCAGTATTTT
-,TRBV11-2,few,TRBJ2-5,CASSSGRIKETQYF,TGTGCCAGCAGCTCGGGACGGATAAAAGAGACCCAGTACTTC
TRBD1,TRBV5-1,few,TRBJ2-7,CASSLAGTGNYEQYF,TGCGCCAGCAGCTTGGCCGGGACAGGGAACTACGAGCAGTACTTC
TRBD2,TRBV7-2,-,TRBJ2-2,CASSPGLAGEIANTGELFF,TGTGCCAGCAGCCCGGGACTAGCGGGAGAGATTGCGAACACCGGGGAGCTGTTTTTT
-,TRBV28,-,TRBJ1-1,CATLNRANTEAFF,TGTGCCACCCTAAACAGGGCTAACACTGAAGCTTTCTTT